This T cell receptor beta chain derives from a study of Ad26.COV2.S vaccination and SARS-CoV-2 variants. Germline V gives CDR1 LNHNV, CDR2 YYDKDF (reference sequence). The V segment lost 3 bases and the J segment 5 bases; nucleotides outside the gene matches: 9. The CDR3 is 15 residues long. The data were produced by immunoSEQ multiplex PCR, yet TCRdb's version contains in-frame clones alone and is incomplete. Of 440,000 or so clones in the sample, approximately 92% were seen once. Indicated treatment: some 20 received Ad26.COV2.S at low or high dose, single or two shots; roughly five received placebo; per-sample allocation not given. All samples were drawn on day 63, counting from the first vaccine or placebo injection.

The source of this sequence is a person aged 18 to 59 who received the Ad26.COV2.S COVID-19 vaccine or a placebo. Source: peripheral blood, taken in a trial of Ad26.COV2.S vaccine versus placebo. The rearrangement joins TRBV15 to TRBJ1-2, with TRBD1 matching over 7 bases. The DNA for the CDR3 is TGTGCCACCAGCAGGGCCTCCGGGACAGAATATGGCTACACCTTC. Protein sequence: CATSRASGTEYGYTF.